The 13 T cell receptor beta chains reported below all come from one sample, sequenced in a study of blood T cell repertoires in COVID-19. Libraries were prepared by immunoSEQ multiplex PCR; TCRdb keeps only in-frame clonotypes and omits some of them. Seen here are more than 130,000 clones, 70% to 85% observed once, and the top ten hold 5.5% to 8%. The sequencing input was peripheral blood. These receptors were obtained from a human donor in a cohort sampled during active COVID-19.

The chain uses TRBV18 and TRBJ1-5; 9 bases line up with TRBD1. The CDR3 length is 15 residues. Germline V gives CDR1 KGHSH, CDR2 LQKENI. The trim removed 3 bases at V and 3 bases at J, leaving 3 bases unmatched. The CDR3 bases are TGTGCCAGCTCACCTGGGACAGGGTTCAATCAGCCCCAGCATTTT. Translation gives CASSPGTGFNQPQHF.

This chain links TRBV6-5 with TRBJ1-2, with 8 bases aligning to TRBD1. This CDR3 has 14 amino acids. V shed 4 bases, J shed 4 bases, and the junction held 5 bases outside the gene matches. Germline V gene data show CDR1 as MNHEY and CDR2 as SVGAGI. CDR3 loop: CASSFGQGSYGYTF. CDR3 DNA: TGTGCCAGCAGTTTCGGACAGGGTAGCTATGGCTACACCTTC.

The CDR3 DNA is TGTGCCAGCAGCCGATACACCCCGACAGGAGCAAACACTGAAGCTTTCTTT. Translating it yields CASSRYTPTGANTEAFF. This chain uses TRBV5-6 with TRBJ1-1, with a weak D call TRBD1 (6 bases). The CDR3 is 17 amino acids. Per the germline V gene, CDR1 is SGHDT and CDR2 is YYEEEE. The V and J ends lost 4 bases and 2 bases respectively, with 21 bases between them. Looking up the rest from reference TRBV5-6 and TRBJ1-1 gives the full variable domain: DAGVTQSPTHLIKTRGQQVTLRCSPKSGHDTVSWYQQALGQGPQFIFQYYEEEERQRGNFPDRFSGHQFPNYSSELNVNALLLGDSALYLCASSRYTPTGANTEAFFGQGTRLTVV.

In the case of this clone: The junction and the germline gene differ at one end; a read error may be behind it. The rearrangement joins TRBV12-3 or TRBV12-4 to TRBJ2-7; maybe TRBD2 (6 bases). The CDR3 is 13 amino acids. CDR3 nucleotide sequence: TGTGCCAGCAGTTTACCGGGGCGTCGGGACTTCGACTTC. This codes for CASSLPGRRDFDF.

The J gene is TRBJ2-3, the V gene TRBV19, with D tentatively TRBD2 (6 bases). The CDR3 consists of 17 residues. The germline V gene has CDR1 LNHDA and CDR2 SQIVND (reference sequence). Between the trimmed V and J ends, which lost 1 base and 2 bases, there was a span of 16 bases. CDR3 sequence reads: CASSIVGRGRSTDTQYF. The CDR3 DNA follows: TGTGCCAGTAGTATAGTGGGACGGGGGAGGTCCACAGATACGCAGTATTTT.

V usage is TRBV5-6 and J usage is TRBJ1-5, with 7 bases identical to TRBD1. Germline values: CDR1 SGHDT, CDR2 YYEEEE. J lost 0 bases, V lost 4 bases, and 16 bases had no gene match. The CDR3 runs to 19 residues. The CDR3 nucleotides are TGTGCCAGCAGCCAAAAACCGACAGGGACTTTCTATAGCAATCAGCCCCAGCATTTT. Its protein is CASSQKPTGTFYSNQPQHF.

The rearrangement joins TRBV7-3 to TRBJ2-1, with 9 bases lining up with TRBD1. Germline V gene data show CDR1 as SGHTA and CDR2 as FQGTGA. CDR3 length: 16 amino acids. V shed 4 bases and J 7 bases; nucleotides not matched to a gene: 11. CDR3 region: CASSSSPGTGKNEQFF. The CDR3 DNA follows: TGTGCCAGCAGCTCGAGCCCCGGGACAGGGAAGAATGAGCAGTTCTTC.

V gene TRBV27 combines with J gene TRBJ1-5, with D possibly being TRBD1 (6 bases). The CDR3 covers 15 residues. Per germline, CDR1 MNHEY and CDR2 SMNVEV (reference sequence). Trimming took 6 bases from V and 5 from J, leaving 17 bases between them. Here the CDR3 reads CASSFPNRAHQPQHF. The CDR3 coding sequence is TGTGCCAGCAGCTTCCCGAACAGGGCGCATCAGCCCCAGCATTTT.

The chain combines TRBV5-8 with TRBJ2-5, with a possible D match to TRBD2 (6 bases). The CDR3 loop spans 16 amino acids. CDR1 is SGHTS, CDR2 YDEGEE, per germline. Trimming removed 0 bases from V and 2 bases from J, with 14 bases in between. The CDR3 loop is CASSLGREDWQETQYF. The CDR3 nucleotides are TGTGCCAGCAGCTTGGGTAGGGAGGATTGGCAAGAGACCCAGTACTTC.

J is TRBJ2-7 and V is TRBV29-1; 12 positions agree with TRBD1. This CDR3 contains 15 residues. V gave up 1 base and J gave up 6 bases; unmatched junction bases: 7. In germline, CDR1 is SQVTM, CDR2 ANQGSEA. This chain's CDR3 is CSVEAPGQGAREQYF. CDR3 DNA: TGCAGCGTTGAAGCCCCGGGACAGGGGGCGCGCGAGCAGTACTTC.

The CDR3 sequence: CASSSLAGYTDTQYF. For the CDR3, the DNA is TGTGCCAGCAGCTCTTTAGCGGGGTACACAGATACGCAGTATTTT. The rearrangement links TRBV5-8 to TRBJ2-3, with 8 positions matching TRBD2. CDR1 and CDR2 (germline): SGHTS, YDEGEE. CDR3 length equals 15 residues. V was pared by 3 bases and J by 2 bases, with 5 bases of the junction left unmatched.

This chain connects TRBV7-6 to TRBJ2-7; TRBD2 matches 9 bases. Germline CDR1 is SGHVS and CDR2 is FNYEAQ. The CDR3 extends over 17 amino acids. V shed 0 bases, J shed 2 bases, and the junction held 8 bases outside the gene matches. Written as DNA, the CDR3 is TGTGCCAGCAGCTTAGCGCCCCCAGCGGGGGGCACCTACGAGCAGTACTTC. This codes for CASSLAPPAGGTYEQYF.

This chain uses TRBV15 with TRBJ2-1; D remains unclear. CDR3 length: 13 amino acids. Germline V gene lookup returns CDR1 LNHNV and CDR2 YYDKDF (reference sequence). The V gene lost 5 bases and the J gene lost 5 bases, with 10 bases spanning the gap. The DNA for the CDR3 is TGTGCCACCAGCGTTATCCAGAACAATGAGCAGTTCTTC. Protein product: CATSVIQNNEQFF.